The present T cell receptor (beta chain) was sequenced within a study of cytomegalovirus exposure and HLA in healthy donors. In the case of this clone: Its antigen is unidentified.

Libraries were prepared by immunoSEQ multiplex PCR; TCRdb keeps only in-frame clonotypes and omits some of them. The sample records under 300,000 clones, approximately 84% being singletons. Points from the study as a whole: Reports described diagnosis of cytomegalovirus status by the classifier as highly specific and sensitive. Listed as cytomegalovirus-associated were approximately 160 TCR beta chains.

The TCR sequence derives from a woman younger than 45 in good health and CMV-seropositive. The sequenced sample was PBMCs.

CDR3 in amino acids: CASSEAPGQGPYEQYF. CDR3 coding DNA: TGTGCCAGCAGTGAAGCGCCCGGACAGGGCCCCTACGAGCAGTACTTC. The rearrangement uses TRBV6-1 and TRBJ2-7; 8 positions agree with TRBD1. Germline CDR1 is MNHNS and CDR2 is SASEGT. The CDR3 spans 16 residues. Trimming took 0 bases from V and 2 from J; bases not matched to a gene: 6.